This T cell receptor beta chain was sequenced for a study of blood T cells in healthy people across ages. Whole-study findings and limits: Any conclusive comparison of naive versus antigen-experienced cells was prevented by using unsorted PBMCs.

Turning to this clonotype: The antigen is undetermined.

This CDR3 is 16 amino acids long. With V trimmed by 8 bases and J by 6 bases, 18 bases remained unmatched. Through a sample-barcoded 5' primer and a J-beta primer mix, a second PCR was run for about 6 to 11 cycles. Individual samples furnished no less than 2.5 million CDR3-containing paired-end reads apiece. MiXCR, run by TCRdb on the 5' RACE reads, gives a single entry per CDR3 protein. The data show around 1.5 million distinct CDR3 sequences, 35% to 45% seen once. Healthy Caucasian individuals from Russia aged 6 to 90 were enrolled as donors. Drawing of peripheral blood yielded 7.5 to 10 milliliters from each donor.

Sequencing was done on a sample of blood. V gene TRBV12-3 or TRBV12-4 combines with J gene TRBJ2-5, with TRBD2 identical over 7 bases. The sequence was obtained from a woman aged 18-29 years in good health. The CDR3 coding sequence is TGTGCCAGCTCCCTAGTTGGGGGGGGACGCCCGAAGACCCAGTACTTC. Translated, it gives CASSLVGGGRPKTQYF.